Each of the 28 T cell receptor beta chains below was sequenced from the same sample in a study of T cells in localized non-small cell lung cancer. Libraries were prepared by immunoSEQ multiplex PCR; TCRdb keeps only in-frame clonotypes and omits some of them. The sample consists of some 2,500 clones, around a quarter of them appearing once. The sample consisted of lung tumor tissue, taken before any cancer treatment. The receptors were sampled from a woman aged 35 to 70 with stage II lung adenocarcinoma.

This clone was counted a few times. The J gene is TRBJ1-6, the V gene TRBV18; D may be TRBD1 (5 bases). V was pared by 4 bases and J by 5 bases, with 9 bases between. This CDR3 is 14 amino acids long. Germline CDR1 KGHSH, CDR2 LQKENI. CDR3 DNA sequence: TGTGCCAGCTCACTGGGACCGAATAATTCACCCCTCCACTTT. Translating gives CASSLGPNNSPLHF.

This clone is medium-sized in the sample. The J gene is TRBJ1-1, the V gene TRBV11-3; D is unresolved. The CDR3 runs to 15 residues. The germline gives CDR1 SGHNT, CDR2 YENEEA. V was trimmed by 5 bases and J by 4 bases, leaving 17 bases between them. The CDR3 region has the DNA TGTGCCAGCAGCCTTAGACCCTCGGAGGGCACTGAAGCTTTCTTT. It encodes CASSLRPSEGTEAFF. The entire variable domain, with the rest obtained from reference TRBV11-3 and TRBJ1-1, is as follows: EAGVVQSPRYKIIEKKQPVAFWCNPISGHNTLYWYLQNLGQGPELLIRYENEEAVDDSQLPKDRFSAERLKGVDSTLKIQPAELGDSAVYLCASSLRPSEGTEAFFGQGTRLTVV.

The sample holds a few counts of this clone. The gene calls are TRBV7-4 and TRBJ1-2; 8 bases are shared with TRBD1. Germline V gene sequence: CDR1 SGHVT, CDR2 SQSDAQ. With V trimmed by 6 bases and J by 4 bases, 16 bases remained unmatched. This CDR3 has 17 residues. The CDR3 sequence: CASSGQGITRRGYGYTF. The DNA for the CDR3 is TGTGCCAGCAGTGGACAGGGTATAACACGAAGGGGCTATGGCTACACCTTC.

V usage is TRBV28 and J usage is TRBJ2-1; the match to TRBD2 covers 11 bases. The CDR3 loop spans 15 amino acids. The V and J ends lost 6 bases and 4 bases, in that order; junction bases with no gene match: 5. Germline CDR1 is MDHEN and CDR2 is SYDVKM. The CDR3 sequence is CASSGTSGRYNEQFF. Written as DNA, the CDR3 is TGTGCCAGCAGCGGAACTAGCGGGAGATACAATGAGCAGTTCTTC.

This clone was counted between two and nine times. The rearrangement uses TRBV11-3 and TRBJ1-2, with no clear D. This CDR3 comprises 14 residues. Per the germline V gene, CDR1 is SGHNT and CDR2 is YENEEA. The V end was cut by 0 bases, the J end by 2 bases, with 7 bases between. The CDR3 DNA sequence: TGTGCCAGCAGCTTAGAGCTCCTCAACTATGGCTACACCTTC. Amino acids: CASSLELLNYGYTF.

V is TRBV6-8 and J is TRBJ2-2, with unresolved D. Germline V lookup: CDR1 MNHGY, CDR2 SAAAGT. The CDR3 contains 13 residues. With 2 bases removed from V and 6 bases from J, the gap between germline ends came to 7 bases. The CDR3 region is CASSYMSSGELFF. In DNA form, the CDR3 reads TGTGCCAGCAGTTACATGTCCTCCGGGGAGCTGTTTTTT.

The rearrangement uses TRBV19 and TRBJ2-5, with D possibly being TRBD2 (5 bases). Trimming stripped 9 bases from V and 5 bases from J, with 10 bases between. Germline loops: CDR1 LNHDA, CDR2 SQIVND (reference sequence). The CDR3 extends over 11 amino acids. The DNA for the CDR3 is TGTGCCAGGGTTCCGGGGGAGACCCAGTACTTC. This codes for CARVPGETQYF.

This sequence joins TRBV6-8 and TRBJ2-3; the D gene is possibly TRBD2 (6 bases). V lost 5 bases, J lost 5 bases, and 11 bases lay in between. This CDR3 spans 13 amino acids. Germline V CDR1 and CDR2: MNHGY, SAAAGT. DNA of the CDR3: TGTGCCAGCAGTCACTTGGGGGGAGATACGCAGTATTTT. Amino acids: CASSHLGGDTQYF.

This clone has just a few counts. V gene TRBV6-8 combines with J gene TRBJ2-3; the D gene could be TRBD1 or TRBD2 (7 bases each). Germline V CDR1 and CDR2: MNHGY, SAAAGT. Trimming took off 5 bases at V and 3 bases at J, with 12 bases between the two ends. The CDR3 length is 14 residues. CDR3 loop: CASSQGGVTDTQYF. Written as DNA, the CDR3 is TGTGCCAGCAGTCAGGGGGGGGTGACAGATACGCAGTATTTT.

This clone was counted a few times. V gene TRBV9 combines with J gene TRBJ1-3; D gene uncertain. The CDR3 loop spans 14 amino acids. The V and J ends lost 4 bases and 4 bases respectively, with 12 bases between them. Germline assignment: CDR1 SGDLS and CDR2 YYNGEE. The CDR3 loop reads CASSTGSTGNTIYF. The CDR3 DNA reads TGTGCCAGCAGCACCGGGTCGACCGGAAACACCATATATTTT.

The CDR3 loop reads CASSIAGFRTDTQYF. CDR3 in DNA: TGTGCCAGTAGTATAGCGGGGTTCCGCACAGATACGCAGTATTTT. The chain carries TRBV19 and TRBJ2-3, with D possibly TRBD2 on 5 matching bases. V was cut by 1 base and J by 1 base, with 9 bases left in between. This CDR3 contains 15 residues. The germline CDR1 and CDR2 sequences are LNHDA and SQIVND (reference sequence).

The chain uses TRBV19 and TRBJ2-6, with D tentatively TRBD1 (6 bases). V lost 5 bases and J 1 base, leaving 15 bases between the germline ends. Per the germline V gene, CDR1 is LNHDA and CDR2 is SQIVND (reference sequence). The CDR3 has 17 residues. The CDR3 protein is CASSFGGARSGANVLTF. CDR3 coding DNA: TGTGCCAGTAGTTTTGGGGGCGCAAGATCTGGGGCCAACGTCCTGACTTTC.

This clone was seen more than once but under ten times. CDR3 protein: CASSILTGGQSNEKLFF. The CDR3 DNA follows: TGTGCCAGTAGTATTTTGACAGGGGGGCAATCTAATGAAAAACTGTTTTTT. This chain connects TRBV19 to TRBJ1-4, with 9 bases matching TRBD1. There are 17 residues in the CDR3. CDR1 and CDR2 from the germline V gene are LNHDA and SQIVND (reference sequence). Trimming cost V 3 bases and J 3 bases; bases outside gene matches: 8.

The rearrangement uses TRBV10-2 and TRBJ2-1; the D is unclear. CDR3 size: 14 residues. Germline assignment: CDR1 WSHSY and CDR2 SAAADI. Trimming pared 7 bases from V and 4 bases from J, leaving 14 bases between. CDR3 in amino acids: CASTSANRYNEQFF. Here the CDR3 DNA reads TGCGCCAGCACTTCGGCTAATCGATACAATGAGCAGTTCTTC.

Here the CDR3 reads CASSYRSGASTDTQYF. The CDR3 region has the DNA TGCGCCAGCAGCTATCGCAGCGGGGCTAGCACAGATACGCAGTATTTT. This rearrangement joins TRBV5-1 to TRBJ2-3; 7 bases line up with TRBD2. V shed 3 bases and J 0 bases; nucleotides not matched to a gene: 7. The CDR3 is made up of 16 amino acids. The germline V gene encodes CDR1 SGHRS and CDR2 YFSETQ.

CDR3 residues: CASSLEQGRARGRTDTQYF. CDR3 DNA (partial): TGTGCCAGCAGCTTAGAACAGGGAAGGGCCCGGGGGCGCACAGATACGCAGTAT. The gene calls are TRBV11-3 and TRBJ2-3, with D perhaps assigned TRBD1 or TRBD2 (6 bases each). The read halts 1 residue ahead of the CDR3 end, with the missing end drawn from the germline J gene. The germline V gene has CDR1 SGHNT and CDR2 YENEEA. Trimming took off 0 bases at V and 1 base at J, with 20 bases between the two ends. The length of the CDR3 is 19 residues.

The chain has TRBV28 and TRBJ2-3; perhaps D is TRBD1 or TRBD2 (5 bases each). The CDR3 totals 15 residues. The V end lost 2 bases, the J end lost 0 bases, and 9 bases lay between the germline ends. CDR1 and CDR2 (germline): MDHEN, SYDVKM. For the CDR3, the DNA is TGTGCCAGCAGTTTAGGGGGAGTAAGCACAGATACGCAGTATTTT. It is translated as CASSLGGVSTDTQYF.

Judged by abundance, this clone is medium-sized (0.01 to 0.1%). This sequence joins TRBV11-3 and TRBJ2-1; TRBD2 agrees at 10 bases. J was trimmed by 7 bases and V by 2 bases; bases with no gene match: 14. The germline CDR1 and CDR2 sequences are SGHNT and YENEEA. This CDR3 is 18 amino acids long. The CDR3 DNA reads TGTGCCAGCAGCTTACGGGCTAGCGGGGGAATCCGTGATAATGAGCAGTTCTTC. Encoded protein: CASSLRASGGIRDNEQFF.

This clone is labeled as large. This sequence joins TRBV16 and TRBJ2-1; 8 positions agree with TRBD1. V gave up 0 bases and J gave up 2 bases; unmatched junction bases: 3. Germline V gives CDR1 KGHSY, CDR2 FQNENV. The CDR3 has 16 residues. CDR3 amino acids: CASSQSRTGPYNEQFF. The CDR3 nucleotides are TGTGCCAGCAGCCAATCCAGGACAGGGCCCTACAATGAGCAGTTCTTC.

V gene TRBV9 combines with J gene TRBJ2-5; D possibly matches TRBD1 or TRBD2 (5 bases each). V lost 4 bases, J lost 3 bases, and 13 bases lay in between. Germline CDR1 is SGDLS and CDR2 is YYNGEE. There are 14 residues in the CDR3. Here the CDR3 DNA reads TGTGCCAGCAGCCTGGACCGGGGCGAAGAGACCCAGTACTTC. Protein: CASSLDRGEETQYF.

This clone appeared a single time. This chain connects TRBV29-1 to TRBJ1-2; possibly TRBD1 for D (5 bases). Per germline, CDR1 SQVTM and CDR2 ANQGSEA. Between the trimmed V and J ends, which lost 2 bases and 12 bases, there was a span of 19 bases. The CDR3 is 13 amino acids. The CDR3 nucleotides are TGCAGCGTTGAATTGGGGACCGCGCCTCGGAACACCTTC. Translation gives CSVELGTAPRNTF.

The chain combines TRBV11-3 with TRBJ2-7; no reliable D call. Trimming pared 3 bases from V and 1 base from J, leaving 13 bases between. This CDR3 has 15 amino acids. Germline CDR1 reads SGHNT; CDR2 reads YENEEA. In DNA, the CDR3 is TGTGCCAGCAGCTTCATCACAGAGCAATCCTACGAGCAGTACTTC. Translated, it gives CASSFITEQSYEQYF.

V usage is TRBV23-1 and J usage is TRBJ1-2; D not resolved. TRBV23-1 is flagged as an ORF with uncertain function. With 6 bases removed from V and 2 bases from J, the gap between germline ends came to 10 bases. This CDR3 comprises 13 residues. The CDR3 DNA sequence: TGCGCCAGCAGGCCCTTCGAAAACTATGGCTACACCTTC. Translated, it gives CASRPFENYGYTF.

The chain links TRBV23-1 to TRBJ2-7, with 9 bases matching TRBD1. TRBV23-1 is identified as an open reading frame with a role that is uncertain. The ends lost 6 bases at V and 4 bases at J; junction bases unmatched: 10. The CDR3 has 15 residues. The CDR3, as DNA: TGCGCCAGCAGCCGGGAGCCACAGGGGGCGTACGAGCAGTACTTC. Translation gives CASSREPQGAYEQYF.

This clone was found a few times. DNA of the CDR3: TGTGCCAGCAGCTCCCCGGGACAGGGCTTCGGCTACACCTTC. Translating it yields CASSSPGQGFGYTF. The J gene is TRBJ1-2, the V gene TRBV11-3; 9 bases are a match to TRBD1. CDR3 size: 14 residues. V was pared by 4 bases and J by 8 bases, with 8 bases of the junction left unmatched. The germline V gene has CDR1 SGHNT and CDR2 YENEEA.

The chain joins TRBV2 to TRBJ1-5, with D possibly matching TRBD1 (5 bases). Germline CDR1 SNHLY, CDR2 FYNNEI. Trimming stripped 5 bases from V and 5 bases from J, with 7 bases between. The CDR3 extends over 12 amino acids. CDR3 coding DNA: TGTGCCAGCAGTCGGGACCATCAGCCCCAGCATTTT. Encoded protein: CASSRDHQPQHF.

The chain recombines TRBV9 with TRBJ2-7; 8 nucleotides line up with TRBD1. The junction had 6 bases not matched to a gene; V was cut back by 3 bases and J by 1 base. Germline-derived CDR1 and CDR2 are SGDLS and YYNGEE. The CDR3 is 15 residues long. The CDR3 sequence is CASSDGQGGSYEQYF. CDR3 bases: TGTGCCAGCAGCGACGGACAGGGAGGTTCCTACGAGCAGTACTTC.

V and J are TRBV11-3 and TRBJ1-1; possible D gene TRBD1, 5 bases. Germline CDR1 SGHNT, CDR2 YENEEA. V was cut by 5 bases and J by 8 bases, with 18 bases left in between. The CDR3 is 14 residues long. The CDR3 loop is CASSQTHDGGEAFF. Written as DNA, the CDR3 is TGTGCCAGCAGCCAAACACACGACGGGGGAGAAGCTTTCTTT.